A single sample is the source of the 10 T cell receptor beta chains below, sequenced in a study of blood T cell repertoires in COVID-19. This table comes from immunoSEQ multiplex PCR, and its TCRdb copy is limited to in-frame clones, with some not included. The sample holds more than 200,000 clones; about nine tenths are singletons and the top ten take under 2%. The specimen was peripheral blood. The source is a man between 70 and 80 years old with acute or convalescent COVID-19.

The chain uses TRBV7-8 and TRBJ1-3; D perhaps matches TRBD1 (6 bases). The V gene lost 1 base and the J gene lost 4 bases, with 20 bases spanning the gap. This CDR3 comprises 18 residues. Germline loops: CDR1 SGHVS, CDR2 FQNEAQ. CDR3 bases: TGTGCCAGCAGCTTAGAGCAGGGGCGGGGGGCTTTAGGAAACACCATATATTTT. Its translation is CASSLEQGRGALGNTIYF.

This chain uses TRBV27 with TRBJ1-5; 10 positions agree with TRBD1. J gave up 3 bases and V 2 bases, and 1 base lay outside the gene matches. The CDR3 sequence is 15 residues long. The germline CDR1 and CDR2 sequences are MNHEY and SMNVEV (reference sequence). The CDR3 bases are TGTGCCAGCAGTTTAGGGACAGGGGCCAATCAGCCCCAGCATTTT. Protein sequence: CASSLGTGANQPQHF.

The rearrangement uses TRBV10-3 and TRBJ2-1, with 7 positions matching TRBD2. Per the germline V gene, CDR1 is ENHRY and CDR2 is SYGVKD. V trimming: 10 bases; J trimming: 0 bases; junction bases outside the gene matches: 6. The CDR3 is 14 amino acids. The CDR3 spells CATTSASSYNEQFF. The CDR3 bases are TGTGCCACCACTAGCGCGAGCTCCTACAATGAGCAGTTCTTC.

This rearrangement joins TRBV7-6 to TRBJ2-7; TRBD1 is a possible D gene (7 bases). This CDR3 region has 15 residues. In germline, CDR1 is SGHVS, CDR2 FNYEAQ. Trimming shortened V by 0 bases and J by 2 bases, and 11 bases separated the two germline ends. CDR3 in amino acids: CASSLARDSTYEQYF. The CDR3 nucleotides read TGTGCCAGCAGCTTAGCGCGGGACAGTACCTACGAGCAGTACTTC.

The CDR3 DNA reads TGTGCCACCAGCAGAGAGGCCGTCTCTGGGGCCAACGTCCTGACTTTC. Amino acid sequence: CATSREAVSGANVLTF. This sequence joins TRBV15 and TRBJ2-6; D not resolved. The V and J ends lost 0 bases and 0 bases respectively, with 6 bases between them. The germline V gene encodes CDR1 LNHNV and CDR2 YYDKDF (reference sequence). The CDR3 sequence is 16 residues long.

The chain carries TRBV3-1 (or the pseudogene TRBV3-2) and TRBJ1-2; TRBD1 is a possible D gene (6 bases). The CDR3 spans 15 residues. Germline CDR1 is LGHDT and CDR2 is YNNKEL (reference sequence). The V and J ends lost 4 bases and 2 bases respectively, with 14 bases between them. CDR3 protein: CASSRTRTENYGYTF. In nucleotides, the CDR3 is TGTGCCAGCAGCCGAACAAGGACAGAGAACTATGGCTACACCTTC.

This clone was picked up one time. The genes are TRBV4-1 and TRBJ2-2; 13 bases fit TRBD2. Losses at the gene ends were 1 base for V and 5 bases for J; bases not matched to a gene: 13. The CDR3 totals 20 residues. CDR1 and CDR2 (germline): MGHRA, YSYEKL. CDR3 sequence reads: CASSQVVGLAGEIPTGELFF. The CDR3 DNA sequence: TGCGCCAGCAGCCAAGTTGTAGGACTAGCGGGAGAAATTCCGACCGGGGAGCTGTTTTTT.

This chain joins TRBV15 and TRBJ2-5; TRBD1 agrees at 9 bases. Losses at the gene ends were 6 bases for V and 1 base for J; bases not matched to a gene: 9. This CDR3 is built from 16 residues. Germline assignment: CDR1 LNHNV and CDR2 YYDKDF (reference sequence). The CDR3 loop is CATRRGTGFTQETQYF. Written as DNA, the CDR3 is TGTGCCACCAGAAGGGGGACAGGGTTTACCCAAGAGACCCAGTACTTC.

This clone was seen more than once but under ten times. V usage is TRBV28 and J usage is TRBJ2-7; the D is unclear. The CDR3 has 11 amino acids. Trimming cost V 4 bases and J 3 bases, with 4 bases left between them. Germline loops: CDR1 MDHEN, CDR2 SYDVKM. The CDR3 is CASSSYYEQYF. The CDR3 DNA sequence: TGTGCCAGCAGTTCCTACTACGAGCAGTACTTC.

The V call is TRBV2, the J call TRBJ1-1; possible D gene TRBD1, 6 bases. CDR1 and CDR2 from the germline V gene are SNHLY and FYNNEI. Trimming stripped 7 bases from V and 4 bases from J, with 13 bases between. The CDR3 is 13 residues long. Written as DNA, the CDR3 is TGTGCCAGCACCGGGCTGGACAGCACTGAAGCTTTCTTT. Amino acids: CASTGLDSTEAFF.